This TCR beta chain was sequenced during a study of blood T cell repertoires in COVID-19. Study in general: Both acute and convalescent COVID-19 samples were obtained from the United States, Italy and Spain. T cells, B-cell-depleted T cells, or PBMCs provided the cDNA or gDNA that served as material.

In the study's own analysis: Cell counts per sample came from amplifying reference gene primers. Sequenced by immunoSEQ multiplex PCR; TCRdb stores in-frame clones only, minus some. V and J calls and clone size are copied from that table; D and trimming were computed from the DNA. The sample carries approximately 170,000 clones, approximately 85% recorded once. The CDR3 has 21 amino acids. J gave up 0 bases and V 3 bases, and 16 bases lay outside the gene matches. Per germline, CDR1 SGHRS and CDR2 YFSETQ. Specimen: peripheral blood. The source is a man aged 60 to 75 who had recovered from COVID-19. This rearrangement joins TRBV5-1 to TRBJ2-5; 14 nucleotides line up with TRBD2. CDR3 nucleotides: TGCGCCAGCAGCTCGTACCCGGGACTAGCGGGGGCCACCACTAACCAAGAGACCCAGTACTTC. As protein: CASSSYPGLAGATTNQETQYF.